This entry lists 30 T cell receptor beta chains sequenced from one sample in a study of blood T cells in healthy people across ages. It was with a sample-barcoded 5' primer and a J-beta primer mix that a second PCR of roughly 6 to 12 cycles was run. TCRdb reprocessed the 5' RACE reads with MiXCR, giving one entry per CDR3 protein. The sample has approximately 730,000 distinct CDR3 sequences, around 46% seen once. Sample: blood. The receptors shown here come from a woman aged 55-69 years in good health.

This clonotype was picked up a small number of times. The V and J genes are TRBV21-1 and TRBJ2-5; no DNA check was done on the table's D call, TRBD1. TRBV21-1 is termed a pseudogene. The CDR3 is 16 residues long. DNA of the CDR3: TGTGCCAGCAGCAAACTCTCCGGGAGTCGACGAGAGACCCAGTACTTC. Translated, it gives CASSKLSGSRRETQYF.

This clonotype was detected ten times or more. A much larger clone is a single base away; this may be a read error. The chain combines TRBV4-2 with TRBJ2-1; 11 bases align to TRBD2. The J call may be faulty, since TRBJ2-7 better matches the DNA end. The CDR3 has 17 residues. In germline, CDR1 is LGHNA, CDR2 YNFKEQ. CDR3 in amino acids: CASSQFLTSGTYNEQYF. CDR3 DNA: TGTGCCAGCAGCCAATTCTTGACTAGCGGGACCTACAATGAGCAGTACTTC.

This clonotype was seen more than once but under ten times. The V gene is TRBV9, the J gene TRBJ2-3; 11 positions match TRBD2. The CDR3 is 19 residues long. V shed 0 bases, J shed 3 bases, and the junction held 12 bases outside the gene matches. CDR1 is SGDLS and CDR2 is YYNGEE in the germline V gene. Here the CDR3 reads CASSVVPSGRLSGTDTQYF. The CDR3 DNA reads TGTGCCAGCAGCGTAGTCCCTAGCGGGAGGTTAAGCGGGACAGATACGCAGTATTTT. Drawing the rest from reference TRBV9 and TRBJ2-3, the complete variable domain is DSGVTQTPKHLITATGQRVTLRCSPRSGDLSVYWYQQSLDQGLQFLIQYYNGEERAKGNILERFSAQQFPDLHSELNLSSLELGDSALYFCASSVVPSGRLSGTDTQYFGPGTRLTVL.

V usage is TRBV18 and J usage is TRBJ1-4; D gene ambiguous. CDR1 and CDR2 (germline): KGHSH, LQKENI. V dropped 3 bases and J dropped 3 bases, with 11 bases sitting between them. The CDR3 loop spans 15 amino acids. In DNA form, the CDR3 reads TGTGCCAGCTCACCCACAGAAATGGCTAATGAAAAACTGTTTTTT. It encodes CASSPTEMANEKLFF.

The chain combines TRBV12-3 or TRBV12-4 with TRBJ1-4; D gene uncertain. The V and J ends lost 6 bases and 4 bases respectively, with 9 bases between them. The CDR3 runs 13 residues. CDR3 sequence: CASSGRHNEKLFF. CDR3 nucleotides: TGTGCCAGCAGCGGACGGCATAATGAAAAACTGTTTTTT.

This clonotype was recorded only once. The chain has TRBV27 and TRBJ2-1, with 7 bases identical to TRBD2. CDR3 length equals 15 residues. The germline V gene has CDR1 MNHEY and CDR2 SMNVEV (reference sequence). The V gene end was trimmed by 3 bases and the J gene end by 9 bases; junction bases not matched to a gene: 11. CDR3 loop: CASSFSNGGLGEQFF. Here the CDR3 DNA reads TGTGCCAGCAGTTTCAGTAACGGGGGGTTGGGTGAGCAGTTCTTC.

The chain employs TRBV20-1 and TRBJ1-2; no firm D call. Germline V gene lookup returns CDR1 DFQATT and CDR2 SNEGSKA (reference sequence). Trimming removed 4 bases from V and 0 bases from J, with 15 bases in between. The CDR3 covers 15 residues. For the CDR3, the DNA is TGCAGTGCTATCGGCAGTCGCACAGCTAACTATGGCTACACCTTC. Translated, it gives CSAIGSRTANYGYTF.

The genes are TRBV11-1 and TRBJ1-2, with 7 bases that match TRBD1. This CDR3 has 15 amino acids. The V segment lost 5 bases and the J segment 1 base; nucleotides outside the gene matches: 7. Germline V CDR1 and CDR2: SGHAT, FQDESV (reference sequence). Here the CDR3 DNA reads TGTGCCAGCAGCCACCGGGACAGCGTTAACTATGGCTACACCTTC. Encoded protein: CASSHRDSVNYGYTF.

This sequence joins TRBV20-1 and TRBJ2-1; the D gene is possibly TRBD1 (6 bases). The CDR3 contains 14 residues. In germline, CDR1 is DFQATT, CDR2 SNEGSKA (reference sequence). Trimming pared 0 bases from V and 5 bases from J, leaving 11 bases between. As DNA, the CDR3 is TGCAGTGCTAGAGATGGAACAGGGAACAATGAGCAGTTCTTC. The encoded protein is CSARDGTGNNEQFF.

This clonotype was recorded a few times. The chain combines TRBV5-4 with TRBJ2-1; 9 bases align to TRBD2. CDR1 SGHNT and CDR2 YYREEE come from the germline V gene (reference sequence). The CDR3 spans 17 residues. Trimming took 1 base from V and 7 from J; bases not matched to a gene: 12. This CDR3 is CASSLMLAGAGENEQFF. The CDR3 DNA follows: TGTGCCAGCAGCTTGATGTTAGCGGGAGCGGGGGAAAATGAGCAGTTCTTC.

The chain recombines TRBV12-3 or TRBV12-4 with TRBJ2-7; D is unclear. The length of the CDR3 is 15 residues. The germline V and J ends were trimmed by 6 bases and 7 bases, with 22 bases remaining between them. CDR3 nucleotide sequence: TGTGCCAGCAGATATTCCGGCCCCTCTGACAATGAGCAGTACTTC. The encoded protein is CASRYSGPSDNEQYF.

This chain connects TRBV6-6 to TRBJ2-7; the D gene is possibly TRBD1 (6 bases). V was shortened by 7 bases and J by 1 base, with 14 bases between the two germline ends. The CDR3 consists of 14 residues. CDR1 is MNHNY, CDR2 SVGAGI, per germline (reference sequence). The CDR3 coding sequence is TGTGCCAGCAACCGACCGGGACATTCCTACGAGCAGTACTTC. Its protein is CASNRPGHSYEQYF.

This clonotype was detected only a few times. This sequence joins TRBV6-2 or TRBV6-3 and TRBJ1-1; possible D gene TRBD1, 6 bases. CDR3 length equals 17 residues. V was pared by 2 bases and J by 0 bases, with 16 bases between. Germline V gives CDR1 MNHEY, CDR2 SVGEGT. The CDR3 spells CASSYRSGGALNTEAFF. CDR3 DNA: TGTGCCAGCAGTTACCGCAGTGGGGGGGCTCTGAACACTGAAGCTTTCTTT.

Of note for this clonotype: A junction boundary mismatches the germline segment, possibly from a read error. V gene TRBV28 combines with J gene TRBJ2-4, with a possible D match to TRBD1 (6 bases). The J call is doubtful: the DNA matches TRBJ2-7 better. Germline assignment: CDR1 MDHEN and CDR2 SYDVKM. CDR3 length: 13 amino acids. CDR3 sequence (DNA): TGTGCCAACAGTACCGGACAGACCTACGAGCAGTACTTC. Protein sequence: CANSTGQTYEQYF.

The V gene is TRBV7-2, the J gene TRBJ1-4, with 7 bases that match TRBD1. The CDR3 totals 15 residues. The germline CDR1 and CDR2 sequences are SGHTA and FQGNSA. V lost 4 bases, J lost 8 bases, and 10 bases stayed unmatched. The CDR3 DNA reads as TGTGCCAGCAGCTCCGACAGGGAAGAAGGAGAAAAACTGTTTTTT. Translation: CASSSDREEGEKLFF.

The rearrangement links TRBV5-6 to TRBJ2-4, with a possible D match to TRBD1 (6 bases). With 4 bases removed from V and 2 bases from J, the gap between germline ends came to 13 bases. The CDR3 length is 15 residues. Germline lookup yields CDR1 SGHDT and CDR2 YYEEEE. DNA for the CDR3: TGTGCCAGCAGCCCTACCAGGGGCACCAAAAACATTCAGTACTTC. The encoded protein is CASSPTRGTKNIQYF.

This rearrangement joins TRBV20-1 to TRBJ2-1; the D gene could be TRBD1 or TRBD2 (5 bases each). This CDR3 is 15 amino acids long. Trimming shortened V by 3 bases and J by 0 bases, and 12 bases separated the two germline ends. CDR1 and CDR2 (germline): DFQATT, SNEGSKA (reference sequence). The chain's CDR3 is CSASRGSSSYNEQFF. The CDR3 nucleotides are TGCAGTGCTAGCCGGGGCTCAAGCTCCTACAATGAGCAGTTCTTC.

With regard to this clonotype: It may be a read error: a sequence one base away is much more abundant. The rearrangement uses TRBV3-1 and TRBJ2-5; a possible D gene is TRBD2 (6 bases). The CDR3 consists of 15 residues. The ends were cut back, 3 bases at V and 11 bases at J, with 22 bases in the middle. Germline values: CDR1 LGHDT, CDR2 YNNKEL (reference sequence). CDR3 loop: CASSQGGEDYNEQYF. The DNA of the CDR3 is TGTGCCAGCAGCCAGGGTGGGGAGGATTACAATGAGCAGTACTTC.

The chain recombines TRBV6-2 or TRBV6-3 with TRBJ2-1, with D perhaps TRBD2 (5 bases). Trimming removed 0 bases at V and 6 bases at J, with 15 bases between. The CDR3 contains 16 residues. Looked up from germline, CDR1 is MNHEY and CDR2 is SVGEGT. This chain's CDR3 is CASSYSKQRMGNEQFF. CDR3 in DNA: TGTGCCAGCAGTTACTCGAAGCAGCGGATGGGCAATGAGCAGTTCTTC.

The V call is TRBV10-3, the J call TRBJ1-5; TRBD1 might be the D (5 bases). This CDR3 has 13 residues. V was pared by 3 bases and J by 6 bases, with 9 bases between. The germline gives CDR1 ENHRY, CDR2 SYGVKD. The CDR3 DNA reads TGTGCCATCAGTGACAGGGAACTTCAGCCCCAGCATTTT. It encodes CAISDRELQPQHF.

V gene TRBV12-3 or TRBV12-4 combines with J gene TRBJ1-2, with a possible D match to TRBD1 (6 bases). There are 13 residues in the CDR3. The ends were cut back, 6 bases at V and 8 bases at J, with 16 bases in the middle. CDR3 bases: TGTGCCAGCAGCCTGGGACATATTTGGGGCTACACCTTC. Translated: CASSLGHIWGYTF.

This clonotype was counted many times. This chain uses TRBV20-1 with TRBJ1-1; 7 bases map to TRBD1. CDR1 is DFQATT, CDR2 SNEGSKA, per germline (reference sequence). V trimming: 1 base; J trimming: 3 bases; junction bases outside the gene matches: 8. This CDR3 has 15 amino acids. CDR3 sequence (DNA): TGCAGTGCTAGAGGAGGAGGGGGCGCAGACACTGAAGCTTTCTTT. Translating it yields CSARGGGGADTEAFF.

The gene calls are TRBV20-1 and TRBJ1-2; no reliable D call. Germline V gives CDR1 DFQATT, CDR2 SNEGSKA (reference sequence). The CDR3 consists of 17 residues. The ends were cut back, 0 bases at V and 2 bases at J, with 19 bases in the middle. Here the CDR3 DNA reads TGCAGTGCTAGAGATTTTGACACAGCAGCACCAAACTATGGCTACACCTTC. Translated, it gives CSARDFDTAAPNYGYTF.

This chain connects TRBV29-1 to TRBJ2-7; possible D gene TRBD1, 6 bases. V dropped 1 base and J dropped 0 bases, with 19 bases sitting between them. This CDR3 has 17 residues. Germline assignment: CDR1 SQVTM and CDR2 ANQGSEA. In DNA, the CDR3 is TGCAGCGTTGAAGGTGGTGGTGGGGGCCGGAGCTCCTACGAGCAGTACTTC. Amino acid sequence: CSVEGGGGGRSSYEQYF.

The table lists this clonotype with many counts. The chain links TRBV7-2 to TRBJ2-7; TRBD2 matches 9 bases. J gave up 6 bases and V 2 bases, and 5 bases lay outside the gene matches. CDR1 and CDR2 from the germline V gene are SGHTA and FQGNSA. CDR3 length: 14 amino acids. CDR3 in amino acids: CASSLRTSEGEQYF. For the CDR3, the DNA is TGTGCCAGCAGCTTAAGGACTAGCGAGGGCGAGCAGTACTTC.

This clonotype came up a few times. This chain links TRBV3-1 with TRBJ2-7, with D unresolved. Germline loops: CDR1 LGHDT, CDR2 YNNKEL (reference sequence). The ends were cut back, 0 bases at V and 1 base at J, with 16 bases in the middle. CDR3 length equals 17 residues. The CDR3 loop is CASSQDALTASSYEQYF. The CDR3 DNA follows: TGTGCCAGCAGCCAAGATGCCCTGACGGCGAGTTCCTACGAGCAGTACTTC.

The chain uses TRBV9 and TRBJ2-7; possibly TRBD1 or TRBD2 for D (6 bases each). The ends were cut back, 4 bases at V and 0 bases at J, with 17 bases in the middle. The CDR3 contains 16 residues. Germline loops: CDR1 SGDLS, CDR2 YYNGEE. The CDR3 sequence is CASSPTTGGDSYEQYF. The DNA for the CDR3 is TGTGCCAGCAGCCCTACCACCGGGGGCGACTCCTACGAGCAGTACTTC.

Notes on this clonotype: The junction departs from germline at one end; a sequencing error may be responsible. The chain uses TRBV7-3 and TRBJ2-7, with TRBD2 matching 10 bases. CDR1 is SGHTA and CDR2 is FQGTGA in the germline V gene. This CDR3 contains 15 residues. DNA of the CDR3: TGTGCCGGCAGCTCACTAGCGGGACGATCCTACGAGCAGTACTTC. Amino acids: CAGSSLAGRSYEQYF.

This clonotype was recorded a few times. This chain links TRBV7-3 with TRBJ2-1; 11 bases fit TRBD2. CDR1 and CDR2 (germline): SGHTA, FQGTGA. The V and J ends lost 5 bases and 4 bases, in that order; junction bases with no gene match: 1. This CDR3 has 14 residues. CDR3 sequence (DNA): TGTGCCAGCAGCACTAGCGGGGGATACAATGAGCAGTTCTTC. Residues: CASSTSGGYNEQFF.

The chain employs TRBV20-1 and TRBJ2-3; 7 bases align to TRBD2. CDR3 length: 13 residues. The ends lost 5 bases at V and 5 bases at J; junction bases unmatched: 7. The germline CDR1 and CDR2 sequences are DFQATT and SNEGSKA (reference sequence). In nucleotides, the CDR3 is TGCAGTGCTGGAGCACCTAGCGGAGATACGCAGTATTTT. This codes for CSAGAPSGDTQYF.